One and the same sample provided the 18 T cell receptor beta chains below, sequenced in a study of vaccination and CD4 T cells after COVID-19 (dated by TCRdb to 2022 to 2024). This specimen's treatment or condition label, interpreted: roughly 10-day PBMC culture with coronavirus spike peptide pools or control peptides (ViraFEST assay). The library was obtained by PCR. The sequencing machine was an Illumina iSeq 100. DNA from cultured CD4+ T cells was subjected to TCR sequencing with the Oncomine TCR Beta short-read assay at the Johns Hopkins FTIC core. TCRdb trimmed public reads at Q25 via fastp, called clones via MiXCR and kept in-frame beta chains. Each CDR3 protein appears once, grouped with its most common genes and DNA. Here the sample has about 21,000 distinct CDR3 sequences; roughly two fifths occur a single time. The ten largest account for about 29% of the sample. These receptors lack a known antigen.

The specimen was CD4+ T cells from blood, cultured in vitro, collected before SARS-CoV-2 vaccination. All receptors derive from a human donor who received a COVID-19 vaccine.

The CDR3 spells CASSLGAGGGNTIYF. Here the CDR3 DNA reads TGTGCCAGCAGTTTAGGGGCAGGGGGCGGAAACACCATATATTTT. The V call is TRBV12-3 or TRBV12-4, the J call TRBJ1-3; TRBD1 agrees at 8 bases. The CDR3 is 15 residues long. V was clipped by 1 base and J by 4 bases; unmatched bases: 3.

In this sample, this clonotype turned up a few times. The V and J genes are TRBV20-1 and TRBJ1-2; D gene unclear. V was trimmed by 4 bases and J by 5 bases, leaving 17 bases between them. The CDR3 totals 14 residues. The germline CDR1 and CDR2 sequences are DFQATT and SNEGSKA (reference sequence). CDR3 sequence: CSATAGVQHYGYTF. DNA for the CDR3: TGCAGTGCTACGGCTGGGGTACAGCATTATGGCTACACCTTC.

This clonotype was seen a handful of times. The chain joins TRBV5-1 to TRBJ2-7; no definite D call. The CDR3 is 13 amino acids. Germline CDR1 and CDR2: SGHRS and YFSETQ. V was shortened by 3 bases and J by 2 bases, with 9 bases between the two germline ends. CDR3 loop: CASSSVVTYEQYF. In nucleotides, the CDR3 is TGCGCCAGCAGCTCCGTAGTTACCTACGAGCAGTACTTC.

This chain joins TRBV11-2 and TRBJ1-6; no clear D. The CDR3 contains 13 residues. Germline CDR1 is SGHAT and CDR2 is FQNNGV. V shed 3 bases and J shed 8 bases, with 8 bases lying between them. The CDR3 sequence: CASSFGYDSPLHF. Here the CDR3 DNA reads TGTGCCAGCAGCTTCGGGTATGATTCACCCCTCCACTTT.

The chain uses TRBV18 and TRBJ1-1; maybe TRBD1 (6 bases). Trimming pared 5 bases from V and 4 bases from J, leaving 17 bases between. CDR3 length equals 15 residues. Germline-derived CDR1 and CDR2 are KGHSH and LQKENI. Here the CDR3 reads CASSTTGPLFTEAFF. The CDR3 DNA reads TGTGCCAGCTCAACTACAGGGCCCTTGTTCACTGAAGCTTTCTTT.

This chain uses TRBV6-1 with TRBJ1-3; TRBD1 agrees at 8 bases. Germline lookup yields CDR1 MNHNS and CDR2 SASEGT. The trim removed 6 bases at V and 4 bases at J, leaving 8 bases unmatched. This CDR3 has 15 amino acids. Here the CDR3 reads CASRRLGQAGNTIYF. In nucleotides, the CDR3 is TGTGCCAGCAGGCGACTGGGACAGGCGGGAAACACCATATATTTT.

The CDR3 nucleotides read TGTGCCAGCAGCGGCGGGGTGAAAGAGACCCAGTACTTC. It codes for CASSGGVKETQYF. This rearrangement joins TRBV12-3 or TRBV12-4 to TRBJ2-5, with D possibly being TRBD2 (6 bases). V dropped 6 bases and J dropped 3 bases, with 11 bases sitting between them. The CDR3 has 13 amino acids.

The CDR3 sequence is CASSQGAGGYEQYF. The CDR3 coding sequence is TGTGCCAGCTCACAGGGGGCAGGGGGCTACGAGCAGTACTTC. The rearrangement links TRBV18 to TRBJ2-7; 7 bases line up with TRBD1. Germline V gene lookup returns CDR1 KGHSH and CDR2 LQKENI. CDR3 length: 14 residues. Trimming removed 4 bases from V and 3 bases from J; junction bases left unmatched: 6.

This clonotype was picked up a small number of times. The rearrangement uses TRBV7-9 and TRBJ2-7; TRBD1 or TRBD2 may be the D gene (6 bases each). Germline CDR1 SEHNR, CDR2 FQNEAQ (reference sequence). Trimming took off 8 bases at V and 4 bases at J, with 18 bases between the two ends. The CDR3 length is 14 residues. The CDR3 DNA is TGTGCCAGCCGCCGTGACGGGGGCGAGTACGAGCAGTACTTC. It translates to CASRRDGGEYEQYF.

The gene calls are TRBV7-8 and TRBJ2-1; D is undetermined. The CDR3 is 17 amino acids. Trimming took 4 bases from V and 3 from J, leaving 19 bases between them. Germline assignment: CDR1 SGHVS and CDR2 FQNEAQ. The CDR3 loop reads CASSSNRLVRLYNEQFF. The CDR3 DNA follows: TGTGCCAGCAGCTCGAATAGATTAGTGAGGCTCTACAATGAGCAGTTCTTC.

This clonotype was seen only a few times. The V gene is TRBV6-1, the J gene TRBJ1-1; a possible D gene is TRBD1 (5 bases). Germline V gene lookup returns CDR1 MNHNS and CDR2 SASEGT. Trimming shortened V by 11 bases and J by 3 bases, and 25 bases separated the two germline ends. CDR3 length equals 16 residues. CDR3 sequence (DNA): TGTGCCCCCCCGCGATGGGGCGTCTTATTGGACACTGAAGCTTTCTTT. Translated: CAPPRWGVLLDTEAFF.

The chain joins TRBV27 to TRBJ2-7, with 8 bases identical to TRBD1. Trimming took 2 bases from V and 5 from J; bases not matched to a gene: 5. The germline gives CDR1 MNHEY, CDR2 SMNVEV (reference sequence). This CDR3 is 14 amino acids long. The CDR3 DNA reads as TGTGCCAGCAGTTTAGGATCAGGGGGCCACGAGCAGTACTTC. Protein: CASSLGSGGHEQYF.

This clonotype appeared a single time. The rearrangement joins TRBV23-1 to TRBJ1-5, with a possible D match to TRBD1 (6 bases). TRBV23-1 is given ORF status, its function remaining uncertain. This CDR3 comprises 15 residues. Trimming left V 6 bases short and J 3 bases short, with 15 bases between. CDR3 nucleotides: TGCGCCAGCAGCCACAGGGAAGGGATCAATCAGCCCCAGCATTTT. Its protein product is CASSHREGINQPQHF.

This chain joins TRBV6-1 and TRBJ1-6; 10 positions agree with TRBD1. The junction had 6 bases not matched to a gene; V was cut back by 6 bases and J by 7 bases. This CDR3 has 15 amino acids. Looked up from germline, CDR1 is MNHNS and CDR2 is SASEGT. The CDR3 region has the DNA TGTGCCAGCAGGGCGGGACAGGGGAGAAATTCACCCCTCCACTTT. Its translation: CASRAGQGRNSPLHF.

The chain employs TRBV20-1 and TRBJ1-1; D is unclear. This CDR3 spans 15 amino acids. Germline V lookup: CDR1 DFQATT, CDR2 SNEGSKA (reference sequence). With 3 bases removed from V and 0 bases from J, the gap between germline ends came to 14 bases. In DNA form, the CDR3 reads TGCAGTGCTAGGATTCCCTTGGTAGTGAACACTGAAGCTTTCTTT. It translates to CSARIPLVVNTEAFF.

This clonotype was seen a handful of times. The rearrangement joins TRBV6-1 to TRBJ1-2; D not certain. In germline, CDR1 is MNHNS, CDR2 SASEGT. This CDR3 comprises 13 residues. Trimming removed 1 base at V and 5 bases at J, with 8 bases between. The CDR3 reads CASSEGPGYGYTF. The DNA of the CDR3 is TGTGCCAGCAGTGAAGGCCCGGGGTATGGCTACACCTTC.

This clonotype was picked up one time. The CDR3 coding sequence is TGTGCCAGCAGCCCGAGGACTAGCGGGGGGTTTCGAGATACGCAGTATTTT. As protein: CASSPRTSGGFRDTQYF. V usage is TRBV9 and J usage is TRBJ2-3; TRBD2 matches at 14 bases. The trim removed 4 bases at V and 5 bases at J, leaving 9 bases unmatched. The CDR3 is 17 residues long. Germline V gives CDR1 SGDLS, CDR2 YYNGEE.

This chain uses TRBV20-1 with TRBJ1-3; D is ambiguous. This CDR3 has 15 amino acids. V lost 1 base to trimming and J lost 3 bases, with 13 bases between them. CDR1 and CDR2 (germline): DFQATT, SNEGSKA (reference sequence). CDR3: CSARAGRDIGNTIYF. In DNA form, the CDR3 reads TGCAGTGCTAGAGCGGGTAGGGATATTGGAAACACCATATATTTT.